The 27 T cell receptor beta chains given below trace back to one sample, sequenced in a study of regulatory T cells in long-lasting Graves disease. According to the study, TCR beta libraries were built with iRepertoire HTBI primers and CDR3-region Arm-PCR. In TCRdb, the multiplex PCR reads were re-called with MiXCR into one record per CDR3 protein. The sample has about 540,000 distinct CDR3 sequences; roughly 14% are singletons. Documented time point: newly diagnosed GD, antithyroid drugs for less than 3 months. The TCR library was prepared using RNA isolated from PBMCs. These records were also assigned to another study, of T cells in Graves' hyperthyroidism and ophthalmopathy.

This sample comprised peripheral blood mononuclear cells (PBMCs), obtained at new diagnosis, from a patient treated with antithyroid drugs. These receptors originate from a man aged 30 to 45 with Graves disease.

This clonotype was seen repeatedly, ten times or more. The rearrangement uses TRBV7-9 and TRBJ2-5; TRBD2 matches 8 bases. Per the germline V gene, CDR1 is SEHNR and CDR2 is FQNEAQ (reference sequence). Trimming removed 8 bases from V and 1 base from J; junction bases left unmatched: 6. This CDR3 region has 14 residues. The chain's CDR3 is CASGRSGTQETQYF. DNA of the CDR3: TGTGCCAGCGGACGTAGCGGGACCCAAGAGACCCAGTACTTC.

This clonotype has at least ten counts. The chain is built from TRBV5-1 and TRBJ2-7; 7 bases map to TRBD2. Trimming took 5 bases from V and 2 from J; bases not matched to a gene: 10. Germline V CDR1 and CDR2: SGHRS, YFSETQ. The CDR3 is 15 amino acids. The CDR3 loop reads CASREGTIGAYEQYF. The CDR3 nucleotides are TGCGCCAGCAGGGAAGGGACTATAGGGGCCTACGAGCAGTACTTC.

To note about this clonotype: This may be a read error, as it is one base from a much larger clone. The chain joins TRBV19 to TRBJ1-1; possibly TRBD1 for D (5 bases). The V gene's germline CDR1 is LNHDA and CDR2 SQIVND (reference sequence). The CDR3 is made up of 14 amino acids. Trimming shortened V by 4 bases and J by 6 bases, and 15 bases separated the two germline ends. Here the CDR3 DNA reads TGTGCCAGTAGTAACGCCGGGGGGACCTCTGAAGCTTTCTTT. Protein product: CASSNAGGTSEAFF.

This CDR3 reads CASSSPAEGSQVNQPQHF. The CDR3 coding sequence is TGTGCCAGCAGTTCCCCCGCCGAGGGCAGCCAAGTCAATCAGCCCCAGCATTTT. The rearrangement uses TRBV28 and TRBJ1-5; D gene unclear. Germline CDR1 reads MDHEN; CDR2 reads SYDVKM. CDR3 length: 18 amino acids. Trimming took off 4 bases at V and 3 bases at J, with 22 bases between the two ends.

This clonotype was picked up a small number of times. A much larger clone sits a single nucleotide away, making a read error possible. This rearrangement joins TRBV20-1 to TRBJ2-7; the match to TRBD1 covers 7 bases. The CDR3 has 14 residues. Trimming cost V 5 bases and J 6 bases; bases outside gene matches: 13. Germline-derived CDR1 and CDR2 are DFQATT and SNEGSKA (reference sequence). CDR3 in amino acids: CSALFDRVQAEQYF. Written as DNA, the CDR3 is TGCAGTGCTTTATTCGACAGGGTCCAGGCCGAGCAGTACTTC.

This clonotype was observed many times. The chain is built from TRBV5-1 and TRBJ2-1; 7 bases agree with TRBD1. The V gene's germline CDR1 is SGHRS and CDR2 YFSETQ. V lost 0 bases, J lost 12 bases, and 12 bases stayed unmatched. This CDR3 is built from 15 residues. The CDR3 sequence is CASSLGQGLALGQFF. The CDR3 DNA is TGCGCCAGCAGCTTGGGACAGGGTTTGGCTTTGGGGCAGTTCTTC.

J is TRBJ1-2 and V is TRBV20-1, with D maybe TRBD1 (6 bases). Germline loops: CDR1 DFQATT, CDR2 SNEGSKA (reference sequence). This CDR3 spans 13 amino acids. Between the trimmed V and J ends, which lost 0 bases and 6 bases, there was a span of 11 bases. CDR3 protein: CSARDPGGDGYTF. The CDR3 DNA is TGCAGTGCTAGAGATCCCGGGGGCGATGGCTACACCTTC.

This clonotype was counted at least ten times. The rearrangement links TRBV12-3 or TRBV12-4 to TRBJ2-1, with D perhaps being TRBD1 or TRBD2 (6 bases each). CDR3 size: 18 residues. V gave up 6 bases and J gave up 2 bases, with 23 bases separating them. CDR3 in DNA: TGTGCCAGCAGCAGGGGCCTCCTGGGACTTCAGACCTACAATGAGCAGTTCTTC. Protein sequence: CASSRGLLGLQTYNEQFF.

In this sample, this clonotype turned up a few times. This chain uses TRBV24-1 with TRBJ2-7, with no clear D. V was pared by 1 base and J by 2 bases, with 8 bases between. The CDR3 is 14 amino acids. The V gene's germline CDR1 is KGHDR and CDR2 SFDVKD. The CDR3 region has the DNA TGTGCCACCAGTGATTTAGCATCCCCCTACGAGCAGTACTTC. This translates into CATSDLASPYEQYF.

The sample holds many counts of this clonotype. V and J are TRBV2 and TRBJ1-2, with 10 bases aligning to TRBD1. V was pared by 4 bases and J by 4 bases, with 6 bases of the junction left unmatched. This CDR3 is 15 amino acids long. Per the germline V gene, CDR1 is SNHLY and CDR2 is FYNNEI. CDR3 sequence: CASSADRGLSYGYTF. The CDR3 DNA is TGTGCCAGCAGTGCTGACAGGGGGCTCAGCTATGGCTACACCTTC.

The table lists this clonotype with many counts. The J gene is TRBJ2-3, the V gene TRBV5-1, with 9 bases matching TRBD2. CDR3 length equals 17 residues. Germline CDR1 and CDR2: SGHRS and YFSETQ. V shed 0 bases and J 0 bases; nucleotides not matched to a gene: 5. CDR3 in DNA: TGCGCCAGCAGCTTGGCGGCTAGCGGGATAAGCACAGATACGCAGTATTTT. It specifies CASSLAASGISTDTQYF. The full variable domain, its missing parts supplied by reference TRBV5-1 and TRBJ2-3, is KAGVTQTPRYLIKTRGQQVTLSCSPISGHRSVSWYQQTPGQGLQFLFEYFSETQRNKGNFPGRFSGRQFSNSRSEMNVSTLELGDSALYLCASSLAASGISTDTQYFGPGTRLTVL.

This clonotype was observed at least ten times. The DNA for the CDR3 is TGTGCCAGCAGCTTAGTCAGGGGAGAGACCCAGTACTTC. Protein sequence: CASSLVRGETQYF. The gene calls are TRBV11-2 and TRBJ2-5; possibly TRBD1 for D (6 bases). Per germline, CDR1 SGHAT and CDR2 FQNNGV. V shed 1 base and J shed 4 bases, with 7 bases lying between them. The CDR3 consists of 13 residues.

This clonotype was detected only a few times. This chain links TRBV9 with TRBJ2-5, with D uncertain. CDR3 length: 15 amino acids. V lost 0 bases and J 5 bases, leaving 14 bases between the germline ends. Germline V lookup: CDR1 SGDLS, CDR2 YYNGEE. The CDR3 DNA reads TGTGCCAGCAGCGTAGGAGGAATAGTGGGGGAGACCCAGTACTTC. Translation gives CASSVGGIVGETQYF.

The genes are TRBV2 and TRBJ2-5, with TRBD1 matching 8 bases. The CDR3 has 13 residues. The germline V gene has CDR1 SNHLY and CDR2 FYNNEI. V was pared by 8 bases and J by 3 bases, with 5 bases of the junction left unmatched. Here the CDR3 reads CASSGGREETQYF. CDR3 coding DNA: TGTGCCAGCTCAGGGGGCCGGGAAGAGACCCAGTACTTC. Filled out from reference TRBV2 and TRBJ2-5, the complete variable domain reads EPEVTQTPSHQVTQMGQEVILRCVPISNHLYFYWYRQILGQKVEFLVSFYNNEISEKSEIFDDQFSVERPDGSNFTLKIRSTKLEDSAMYFCASSGGREETQYFGPGTRLLVL.

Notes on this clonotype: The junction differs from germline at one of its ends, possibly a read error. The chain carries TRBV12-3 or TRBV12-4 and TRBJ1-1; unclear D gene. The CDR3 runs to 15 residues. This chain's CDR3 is CASSFPPPRNAEAFF. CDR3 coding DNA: TGTGCCAGCAGTTTCCCTCCACCCCGGAACGCTGAAGCTTTCTTT.

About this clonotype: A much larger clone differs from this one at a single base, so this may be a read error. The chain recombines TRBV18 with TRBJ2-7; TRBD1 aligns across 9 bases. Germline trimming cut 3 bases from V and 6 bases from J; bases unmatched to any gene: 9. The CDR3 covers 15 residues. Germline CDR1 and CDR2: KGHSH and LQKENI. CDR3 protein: CASSPQRDRVCEQYF. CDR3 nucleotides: TGTGCCAGCTCACCTCAGAGGGACAGGGTCTGCGAGCAGTACTTC.

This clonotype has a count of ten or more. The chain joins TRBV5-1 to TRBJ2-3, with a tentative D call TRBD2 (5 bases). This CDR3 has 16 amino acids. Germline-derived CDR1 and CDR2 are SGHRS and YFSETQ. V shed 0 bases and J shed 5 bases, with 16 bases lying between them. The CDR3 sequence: CASSLVAGGTGDTQYF. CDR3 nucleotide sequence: TGCGCCAGCAGCTTGGTTGCAGGAGGAACGGGAGATACGCAGTATTTT.

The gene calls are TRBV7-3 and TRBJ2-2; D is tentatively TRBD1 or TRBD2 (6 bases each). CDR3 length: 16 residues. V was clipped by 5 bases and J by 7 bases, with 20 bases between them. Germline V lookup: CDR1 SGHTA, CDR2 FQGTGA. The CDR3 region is CASSPSRGEQSGELFF. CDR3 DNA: TGTGCCAGCAGCCCGTCTAGGGGGGAGCAGAGCGGGGAGCTGTTTTTT.

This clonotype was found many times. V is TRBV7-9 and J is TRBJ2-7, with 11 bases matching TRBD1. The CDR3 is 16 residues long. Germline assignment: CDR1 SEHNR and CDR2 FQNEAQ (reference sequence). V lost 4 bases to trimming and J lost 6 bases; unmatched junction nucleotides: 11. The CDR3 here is CASSSAGTGGFGEQYF. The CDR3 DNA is TGTGCCAGCAGCTCGGCGGGGACAGGGGGGTTTGGCGAGCAGTACTTC.

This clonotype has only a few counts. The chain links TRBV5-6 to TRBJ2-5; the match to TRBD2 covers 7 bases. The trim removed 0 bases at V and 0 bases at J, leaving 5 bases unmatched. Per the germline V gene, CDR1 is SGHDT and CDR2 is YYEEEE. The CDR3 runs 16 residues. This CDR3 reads CASSLGLAEYQETQYF. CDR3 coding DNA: TGTGCCAGCAGCTTGGGCCTAGCGGAATACCAAGAGACCCAGTACTTC.

The CDR3 DNA sequence: TGCAGTGCTAACTCCCCGGCTAGCGGGGTCTCCTACAATGAGCAGTTCTTC. It specifies CSANSPASGVSYNEQFF. V gene TRBV20-1 combines with J gene TRBJ2-1; 9 bases match TRBD2. The trim removed 4 bases at V and 0 bases at J, leaving 10 bases unmatched. Per the germline V gene, CDR1 is DFQATT and CDR2 is SNEGSKA (reference sequence). The CDR3 runs 17 residues.

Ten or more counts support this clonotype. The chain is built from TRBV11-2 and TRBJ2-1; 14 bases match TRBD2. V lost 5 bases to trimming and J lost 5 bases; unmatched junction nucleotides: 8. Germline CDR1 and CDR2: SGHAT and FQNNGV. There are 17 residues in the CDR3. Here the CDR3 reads CASSPGTSGRSDNEQFF. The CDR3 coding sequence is TGTGCCAGCAGCCCCGGGACTAGCGGGAGATCCGACAATGAGCAGTTCTTC.

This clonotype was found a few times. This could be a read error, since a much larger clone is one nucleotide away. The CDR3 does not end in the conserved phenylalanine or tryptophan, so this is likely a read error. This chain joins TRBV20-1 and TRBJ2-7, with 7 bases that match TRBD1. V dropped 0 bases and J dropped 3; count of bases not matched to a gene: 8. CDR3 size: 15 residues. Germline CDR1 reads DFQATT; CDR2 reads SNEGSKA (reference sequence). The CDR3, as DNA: TGCAGTGCTAGAGATAGCCCGGGACAGCTCTACGAGCAGTACCTC. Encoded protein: CSARDSPGQLYEQYL.

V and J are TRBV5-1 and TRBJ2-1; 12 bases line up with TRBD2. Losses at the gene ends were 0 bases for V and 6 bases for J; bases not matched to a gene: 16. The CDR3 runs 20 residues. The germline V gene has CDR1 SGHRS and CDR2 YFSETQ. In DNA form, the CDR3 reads TGCGCCAGCAGCTTGGCCCGACAATTCCCGGGACTAGCGGGTTCCAATGAGCAGTTCTTC. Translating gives CASSLARQFPGLAGSNEQFF.

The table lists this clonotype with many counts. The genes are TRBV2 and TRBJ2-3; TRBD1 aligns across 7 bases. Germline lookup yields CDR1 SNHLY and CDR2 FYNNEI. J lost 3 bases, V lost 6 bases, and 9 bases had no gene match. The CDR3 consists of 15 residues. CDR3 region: CASRATGMETDTQYF. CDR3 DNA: TGTGCCAGCAGGGCGACAGGGATGGAAACAGATACGCAGTATTTT. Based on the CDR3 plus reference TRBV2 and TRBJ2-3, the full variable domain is EPEVTQTPSHQVTQMGQEVILRCVPISNHLYFYWYRQILGQKVEFLVSFYNNEISEKSEIFDDQFSVERPDGSNFTLKIRSTKLEDSAMYFCASRATGMETDTQYFGPGTRLTVL.

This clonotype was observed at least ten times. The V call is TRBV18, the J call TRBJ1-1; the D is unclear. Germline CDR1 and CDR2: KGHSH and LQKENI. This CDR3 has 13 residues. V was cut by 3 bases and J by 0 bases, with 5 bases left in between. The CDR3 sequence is CASSPSLNTEAFF. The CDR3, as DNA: TGTGCCAGCTCACCTTCCTTGAACACTGAAGCTTTCTTT.

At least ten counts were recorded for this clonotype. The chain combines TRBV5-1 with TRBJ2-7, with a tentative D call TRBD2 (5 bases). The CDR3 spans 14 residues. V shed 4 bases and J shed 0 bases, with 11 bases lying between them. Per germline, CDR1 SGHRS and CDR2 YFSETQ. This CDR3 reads CASSRGPSSYEQYF. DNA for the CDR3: TGCGCCAGCAGCCGCGGGCCAAGCTCCTACGAGCAGTACTTC.